This T cell receptor (beta chain) was identified during a study of control samples from healthy donors and cancer patients. Using immunoSEQ multiplex PCR, the repertoire was profiled, and TCRdb retains in-frame clones only, with some absent. The table has fewer than 300,000 clones, roughly 80% seen once. This clone was seen more than once but under ten times. Unmatched junction bases numbered 12, after V lost 5 bases and J lost 6 bases. Germline V gene lookup returns CDR1 KGHSH and CDR2 LQKENI. This CDR3 region has 15 residues. The material sequenced was PBMCs. This sequence was found in a woman aged 60-70 years with lung cancer. The chain joins TRBV18 to TRBJ1-1; the match to TRBD1 covers 7 bases. The CDR3 sequence is CASSYDRVVGAEAFF. The CDR3 coding sequence is TGTGCCAGCTCATACGACAGGGTGGTGGGCGCTGAAGCTTTCTTT.